The clone carrying this T cell receptor (beta chain) has only a few counts. What it recognizes is unknown. Germline V gives CDR1 MNHEY, CDR2 SMNVEV (reference sequence). The CDR3 loop spans 14 amino acids. V trimming: 6 bases; J trimming: 8 bases; junction bases outside the gene matches: 8. This sample is drawn from a study of T cells after yellow fever vaccination. Background on the study: Fractions with few cells were prepared using SMART-Seq v4 Ultra Low Input.

General study findings and limits: Of the clonotypes, a small share occurred in both CD4 and CD8 compartments. Subsequent booster samples again held most clones from primary vaccination (roughly 96% CD4, roughly 88% CD8). Weaker, the secondary response had a peak occurring faster, on day 5 versus 15.

In TCRdb, the 5' RACE reads were re-called with MiXCR into one record per CDR3 protein. Altogether some 300,000 distinct CDR3 sequences are present, around 10% being singletons, with the ten largest covering approximately 3.3%. This specimen consisted of CD4+ T cells sorted from PBMCs, obtained 45 days after the yellow fever booster vaccination. The sequence derives from a man aged 18 to 29 who received the YFV17D yellow fever vaccine. This chain uses TRBV27 with TRBJ2-2; TRBD2 matches at 8 bases. CDR3 residues: CASSPGLVAGELFF. The CDR3 nucleotides read TGTGCCAGCAGCCCGGGACTAGTCGCTGGGGAGCTGTTTTTT.